Presented here are 8 T cell receptor beta chains from one specimen sequenced in a study of blood T cell repertoires in COVID-19. The assay was immunoSEQ multiplex PCR, and TCRdb's table has in-frame clones only and misses some. This sample has 230,000 or so clones, with 81% found just once. The sample was peripheral blood. The source is a woman of 80 years or more with COVID-19, enrolled during active disease.

The gene calls are TRBV14 and TRBJ1-4; D is perhaps TRBD1 (5 bases). V lost 4 bases to trimming and J lost 8 bases, with 11 bases between them. Germline loops: CDR1 SGHDN, CDR2 FVKESK. The CDR3 contains 13 residues. In DNA, the CDR3 is TGTGCCAGCAGCCGACAGTGGGGCGAAAAACTGTTTTTT. Its protein is CASSRQWGEKLFF.

This clone is a singleton in its sample. The chain recombines TRBV7-2 with TRBJ2-3; D gene ambiguous. Trimming left V 3 bases short and J 5 bases short, with 15 bases between. CDR3 length equals 15 residues. Germline V gene lookup returns CDR1 SGHTA and CDR2 FQGNSA. As DNA, the CDR3 is TGTGCCAGCAGCTTGGGTGGGCCACATCGAGATACGCAGTATTTT. Protein sequence: CASSLGGPHRDTQYF.

The chain is built from TRBV18 and TRBJ1-2, with a weak D call TRBD1 (6 bases). Trimming stripped 2 bases from V and 6 bases from J, with 13 bases between. Germline assignment: CDR1 KGHSH and CDR2 LQKENI. The CDR3 has 14 amino acids. In nucleotides, the CDR3 is TGTGCCAGCTCACCAACACCCTCAGGGGATGGCTACACCTTC. Encoded protein: CASSPTPSGDGYTF.

The chain is built from TRBV6-5 and TRBJ1-1; D possibly corresponds to TRBD1 (6 bases). Germline V gives CDR1 MNHEY, CDR2 SVGAGI. Trimming shortened V by 6 bases and J by 1 base, and 15 bases separated the two germline ends. CDR3 length: 15 amino acids. The CDR3 protein is CASRVHGQPNTEAFF. DNA of the CDR3: TGTGCCAGCAGAGTTCACGGACAGCCGAACACTGAAGCTTTCTTT.

The chain recombines TRBV2 with TRBJ2-7, with TRBD1 as a possible D gene (5 bases). Germline-derived CDR1 and CDR2 are SNHLY and FYNNEI. The CDR3 totals 15 residues. Trimming removed 3 bases from V and 1 base from J, with 13 bases in between. CDR3 nucleotide sequence: TGTGCCAGCAGTGATTCACAGGTAGGATCCTACGAGCAGTACTTC. Its protein is CASSDSQVGSYEQYF. The complete variable domain, with remaining parts taken from reference TRBV2 and TRBJ2-7, reads EPEVTQTPSHQVTQMGQEVILRCVPISNHLYFYWYRQILGQKVEFLVSFYNNEISEKSEIFDDQFSVERPDGSNFTLKIRSTKLEDSAMYFCASSDSQVGSYEQYFGPGTRLTVT.

The chain employs TRBV19 and TRBJ1-2, with 9 bases aligning to TRBD1. J was trimmed by 6 bases and V by 3 bases; bases with no gene match: 5. Germline values: CDR1 LNHDA, CDR2 SQIVND (reference sequence). CDR3 length equals 14 residues. This CDR3 reads CASSITGTGNGYTF. The CDR3 coding sequence is TGTGCCAGTAGTATTACCGGGACAGGGAATGGCTACACCTTC. Based on the CDR3 plus reference TRBV19 and TRBJ1-2, the full variable domain is DGGITQSPKYLFRKEGQNVTLSCEQNLNHDAMYWYRQDPGQGLRLIYYSQIVNDFQKGDIAEGYSVSREKKESFPLTVTSAQKNPTAFYLCASSITGTGNGYTFGSGTRLTVV.

The sample holds a few counts of this clone. The chain links TRBV5-6 to TRBJ2-3, with TRBD2 matching 12 bases. Germline V gene lookup returns CDR1 SGHDT and CDR2 YYEEEE. CDR3 size: 18 residues. V shed 4 bases, J shed 0 bases, and the junction held 9 bases outside the gene matches. The CDR3 loop is CASSLGLAGLGSTDTQYF. The CDR3 DNA is TGTGCCAGCAGCCTGGGACTAGCGGGCCTAGGCAGCACAGATACGCAGTATTTT.

This clone showed up just once. The genes are TRBV5-1 and TRBJ2-7, with 10 bases aligning to TRBD2. The trim removed 4 bases at V and 3 bases at J, leaving 13 bases unmatched. The germline V gene has CDR1 SGHRS and CDR2 YFSETQ. The CDR3 extends over 17 amino acids. DNA for the CDR3: TGCGCCAGCAGCGCTATCCCGGGGACTAGCGTTCTCTACGAGCAGTACTTC. This gives the protein CASSAIPGTSVLYEQYF. Drawing the rest from reference TRBV5-1 and TRBJ2-7, the complete variable domain is KAGVTQTPRYLIKTRGQQVTLSCSPISGHRSVSWYQQTPGQGLQFLFEYFSETQRNKGNFPGRFSGRQFSNSRSEMNVSTLELGDSALYLCASSAIPGTSVLYEQYFGPGTRLTVT.